The entry that follows covers one TCR beta chain sequence. Its specificity is unknown. This sample was included in a study of OX40 agonist ivuxolimab in advanced cancers. Across the whole study: Every patient in dose escalation had hepatocellular carcinoma, melanoma, renal cell or head and neck cancer. Eligibility rules accepted prior anti-PD-1, anti-PD-L1 or anti-CTLA-4 therapy, and around 38% had some.

General study findings and limits: Among the nonresponders, some also had low normalized T-cell clonal expansion.

V was pared by 2 bases and J by 4 bases, with 4 bases of the junction left unmatched. This CDR3 contains 15 residues. Germline-derived CDR1 and CDR2 are SNHLY and FYNNEI. The table came from immunoSEQ multiplex PCR; TCRdb's copy has only in-frame clones and leaves some out. The data contain about 91,000 clones, approximately 90% of them singletons. The gene calls are TRBV2 and TRBJ1-2; 10 bases line up with TRBD1. This specimen was CD4+ or CD8+ T cells sorted from blood, taken in a trial of the OX40 agonist ivuxolimab. The TCR comes from an adult with an advanced solid tumor such as melanoma, head and neck, liver or kidney cancer. CDR3 bases: TGTGCCAGCAGTGAATTGGGACAGGGGCTCTATGGCTACACCTTC. Translating gives CASSELGQGLYGYTF.